One T cell receptor (beta chain) is described in this entry. iRepertoire HTBI primers and Arm-PCR of CDR3 regions built TCR beta libraries. TCRdb recomputed calls from the multiplex PCR reads with MiXCR, one row per CDR3 protein. Of about 430,000 distinct CDR3 sequences detected, approximately 15% appear once; the ten largest clones hold about 8%. The data derive from a study of regulatory T cells in long-lasting Graves disease. CDR3 length: 15 residues. CDR1 LNHDA and CDR2 SQIVND come from the germline V gene (reference sequence). The V gene lost 3 bases and the J gene lost 3 bases, with 15 bases spanning the gap. Described time point: newly diagnosed GD, antithyroid drugs for less than 3 months. Extracted PBMC RNA gave rise to the TCR library. Separately, the same data were catalogued under a study of T cells in Graves' hyperthyroidism and ophthalmopathy. That study reports: Classification by a 13 V-J model distinguished ophthalmopathy from stable hyperthyroidism.

The sample in question was peripheral blood mononuclear cells (PBMCs), obtained at new diagnosis, from a patient treated with antithyroid drugs. J is TRBJ2-7 and V is TRBV19, with a weak D call TRBD2 (6 bases). The TCR sequence derives from a woman between 40 and 55 years old with Graves disease. Here the CDR3 reads CASSIRGGVYYEQYF. Here the CDR3 DNA reads TGTGCCAGTAGTATTCGTGGCGGGGTCTACTACGAGCAGTACTTC.